This TCR beta chain comes out of a study of T cell repertoires in cytomegalovirus infection. Study at large: It was the public TCR beta signatures that indicated both CMV infection and matching HLA type. Points from the study as a whole: Clonotypes of TCR beta that were HLA-C-restricted and CMV-specific dominated the ex vivo response.

Using its own MiXCR run on the reads, TCRdb lists one record per CDR3 protein. The sample contains about 600,000 distinct CDR3 sequences, 24% of which appear only once. This clonotype occurred a few times. What it recognizes is unknown. Germline V gene lookup returns CDR1 MDHEN and CDR2 SYDVKM. This CDR3 is built from 16 residues. With 5 bases clipped from V and 2 bases from J, the junction kept 6 bases outside the gene matches. Sequencing input: CD8+ T cells from PBMCs. This clonotype was obtained from a human donor in good health (CMV status not recorded). Some clones in this sample may be carry-over from other donors' samples. The chain recombines TRBV28 with TRBJ2-2; 9 bases match TRBD1. CDR3 sequence: CASSLWGQGNTGELFF. The CDR3 DNA reads TGTGCCAGCAGTCTCTGGGGACAGGGTAACACCGGGGAGCTGTTTTTT.